This entry lists 26 T cell receptor beta chains sequenced from one sample in a study of blood T cell repertoires in COVID-19. TCRdb's table, derived via immunoSEQ multiplex PCR, lists solely in-frame clones and lacks some. The data hold a few hundred thousand clones, with approximately 83% observed a single time. The specimen sequenced was PBMCs or T cells enriched from blood (not recorded which). The source of these receptors is a woman aged 45-65 years who had recovered from COVID-19.

The chain recombines TRBV28 with TRBJ2-5; tentative D call: TRBD1 (6 bases). CDR1 MDHEN and CDR2 SYDVKM come from the germline V gene. There are 13 residues in the CDR3. V lost 4 bases to trimming and J lost 4 bases, with 10 bases between them. CDR3 DNA sequence: TGTGCCAGCAGTTACAGGGATTCAGAGACCCAGTACTTC. As protein: CASSYRDSETQYF.

The V and J genes are TRBV18 and TRBJ1-2, with D unresolved. V gave up 3 bases and J gave up 7 bases, with 12 bases separating them. The CDR3 has 13 residues. From germline, CDR1 is KGHSH and CDR2 LQKENI. CDR3 sequence: CASSPPGVGGYTF. In nucleotides, the CDR3 is TGTGCCAGCTCACCCCCCGGGGTTGGTGGCTACACCTTC.

The rearrangement links TRBV11-2 to TRBJ2-2, with no clear D. CDR1 is SGHAT, CDR2 FQNNGV, per germline. This CDR3 is built from 13 residues. Trimming removed 6 bases from V and 7 bases from J, with 12 bases in between. CDR3 region: CASRMWPDGELFF. CDR3 bases: TGTGCCAGCAGGATGTGGCCAGACGGGGAGCTGTTTTTT.

The V call is TRBV28, the J call TRBJ2-7, with 9 bases identical to TRBD2. In germline, CDR1 is MDHEN, CDR2 SYDVKM. The CDR3 contains 14 residues. The trim removed 4 bases at V and 7 bases at J, leaving 8 bases unmatched. The chain's CDR3 is CASSWKASGKEQYF. The DNA of the CDR3 is TGTGCCAGCAGTTGGAAGGCTAGCGGGAAAGAGCAGTACTTC.

This chain uses TRBV9 with TRBJ1-1, with D possibly matching TRBD1 (6 bases). Between the trimmed V and J ends, which lost 3 bases and 2 bases, there was a span of 11 bases. The CDR3 is 14 amino acids. Per the germline V gene, CDR1 is SGDLS and CDR2 is YYNGEE. This chain's CDR3 is CASSGDRRNTEAFF. The CDR3, as DNA: TGTGCCAGCAGCGGCGACAGGCGAAACACTGAAGCTTTCTTT.

V is TRBV5-8 and J is TRBJ1-3; D remains unclear. The CDR3 spans 15 residues. In germline, CDR1 is SGHTS, CDR2 YDEGEE. V gave up 1 base and J gave up 1 base, with 9 bases separating them. CDR3 protein: CASSLHRLSGNTIYF. CDR3 coding DNA: TGTGCCAGCAGCTTGCATCGACTATCTGGAAACACCATATATTTT.

The chain has TRBV18 and TRBJ2-5; 15 positions match TRBD2. V shed 2 bases and J 5 bases; nucleotides not matched to a gene: 6. The CDR3 has 17 residues. Germline CDR1 and CDR2: KGHSH and LQKENI. The CDR3 DNA reads TGTGCCAGCTCACCAAGGACTAGCGGGAGGGCCGGGGAGACCCAGTACTTC. Its translation: CASSPRTSGRAGETQYF.

This sequence joins TRBV5-4 and TRBJ2-5; 11 bases line up with TRBD2. Germline values: CDR1 SGHNT, CDR2 YYREEE (reference sequence). CDR3 length: 17 amino acids. Losses at the gene ends were 0 bases for V and 1 base for J; bases not matched to a gene: 5. CDR3 nucleotides: TGTGCCAGCAGCTTGGCCGGGGGACTAGCGGTCCAAGAGACCCAGTACTTC. As protein: CASSLAGGLAVQETQYF.

The J gene is TRBJ2-4, the V gene TRBV3-1 (or the pseudogene TRBV3-2), with TRBD2 as a possible D gene (6 bases). Trimming removed 4 bases from V and 8 bases from J, with 12 bases in between. The CDR3 is 13 amino acids. CDR1 is LGHDT, CDR2 YNNKEL, per germline (reference sequence). CDR3 amino acids: CASSRASEDIQYF. Here the CDR3 DNA reads TGTGCCAGCAGCCGAGCTAGCGAGGACATTCAGTACTTC.

J is TRBJ2-1 and V is TRBV5-1; 11 bases fit TRBD2. Unmatched junction bases numbered 3, after V lost 0 bases and J lost 10 bases. Germline CDR1 is SGHRS and CDR2 is YFSETQ. The CDR3 loop spans 14 amino acids. CDR3 bases: TGCGCCAGCAGCTTGGTGGCTAGCGGGAGGGAGCAGTTCTTC. This encodes CASSLVASGREQFF.

The V and J genes are TRBV7-8 and TRBJ1-1; D might be TRBD1 (5 bases). The CDR3 length is 16 residues. V was trimmed by 5 bases and J by 5 bases, leaving 21 bases between them. The germline gives CDR1 SGHVS, CDR2 FQNEAQ. The CDR3: CASSVTRVIGRTEAFF. The DNA of the CDR3 is TGTGCCAGCAGCGTAACCAGGGTTATAGGTCGGACTGAAGCTTTCTTT.

The V and J genes are TRBV5-1 and TRBJ1-2, with D possibly TRBD1 on 5 matching bases. Per germline, CDR1 SGHRS and CDR2 YFSETQ. The V end lost 7 bases, the J end lost 12 bases, and 19 bases lay between the germline ends. The CDR3 runs 12 residues. CDR3 in DNA: TGCGCCAGCTCACCTGGGGGGTCCCGAAACACCTTC. It is translated as CASSPGGSRNTF.

This chain links TRBV18 with TRBJ2-3; 8 nucleotides line up with TRBD1. Unmatched junction bases numbered 15, after V lost 4 bases and J lost 6 bases. This CDR3 has 17 amino acids. Germline V CDR1 and CDR2: KGHSH, LQKENI. DNA for the CDR3: TGTGCCAGCTCACGGAATCAGGGGGCTTTATCTCCCGATACGCAGTATTTT. This gives the protein CASSRNQGALSPDTQYF. Looking up the rest from reference TRBV18 and TRBJ2-3 gives the full variable domain: NAGVMQNPRHLVRRRGQEARLRCSPMKGHSHVYWYRQLPEEGLKFMVYLQKENIIDESGMPKERFSAEFPKEGPSILRIQQVVRGDSAAYFCASSRNQGALSPDTQYFGPGTRLTVL.

The chain has TRBV3-1 (or the pseudogene TRBV3-2) and TRBJ2-2, with 11 bases aligning to TRBD2. With 1 base clipped from V and 5 bases from J, the junction kept 0 bases outside the gene matches. CDR3 size: 15 residues. Looked up from germline, CDR1 is LGHDT and CDR2 is YNNKEL (reference sequence). The CDR3 DNA reads TGTGCCAGCAGCCAAGTAGCGGGAGGGACCGGGGAGCTGTTTTTT. Its protein product is CASSQVAGGTGELFF.

CDR3 nucleotide sequence: TGTGCCAGCAGCTTGGTACTAGCGGGAGTCACCGGGGAGCTGTTTTTT. This translates into CASSLVLAGVTGELFF. This chain links TRBV5-6 with TRBJ2-2; 11 bases align to TRBD2. CDR3 length: 16 residues. Germline V lookup: CDR1 SGHDT, CDR2 YYEEEE. V shed 0 bases and J 4 bases; nucleotides not matched to a gene: 2.

This clone was counted a few times. The chain recombines TRBV3-1 (or the pseudogene TRBV3-2) with TRBJ1-5, with 7 positions matching TRBD1. Germline-derived CDR1 and CDR2 are LGHDT and YNNKEL (reference sequence). J gave up 7 bases and V 4 bases, and 10 bases lay outside the gene matches. CDR3 length: 15 residues. CDR3 bases: TGTGCCAGCAGCCGAGGACAGGCCTCTGGGCAGCCCCAGCATTTT. This codes for CASSRGQASGQPQHF.

The V call is TRBV5-1, the J call TRBJ2-7; 8 nucleotides line up with TRBD2. Germline values: CDR1 SGHRS, CDR2 YFSETQ. The length of the CDR3 is 16 residues. J lost 4 bases, V lost 0 bases, and 9 bases had no gene match. CDR3 DNA sequence: TGCGCCAGCAGCTTGGCCAGTCCCCGGGAGGGATACGAGCAGTACTTC. This codes for CASSLASPREGYEQYF.

The chain joins TRBV11-2 to TRBJ2-7, with D possibly TRBD1 on 5 matching bases. The ends were cut back, 4 bases at V and 4 bases at J, with 5 bases in the middle. CDR3 length: 11 amino acids. The germline gives CDR1 SGHAT, CDR2 FQNNGV. In nucleotides, the CDR3 is TGTGCCAGCAGCTACAGGTACGAGCAGTACTTC. This encodes CASSYRYEQYF.

This sequence joins TRBV27 and TRBJ2-7, with a possible D match to TRBD2 (5 bases). The CDR3 covers 13 residues. Trimming removed 5 bases from V and 5 bases from J, with 13 bases in between. The germline V gene has CDR1 MNHEY and CDR2 SMNVEV (reference sequence). The CDR3 sequence is CASSAGIEHEQYF. The CDR3, as DNA: TGTGCCAGCAGTGCCGGGATCGAGCACGAGCAGTACTTC.

This chain links TRBV7-2 with TRBJ1-1; D possibly corresponds to TRBD1 (5 bases). Between the trimmed V and J ends, which lost 1 base and 5 bases, there was a span of 11 bases. Per the germline V gene, CDR1 is SGHTA and CDR2 is FQGNSA. The CDR3 contains 14 residues. CDR3 DNA: TGTGCCAGCAGCTTAGACAGGCGATTAACTGAAGCTTTCTTT. The encoded protein is CASSLDRRLTEAFF. Full variable domain (rest looked up from reference TRBV7-2 and TRBJ1-1): GAGVSQSPSNKVTEKGKDVELRCDPISGHTALYWYRQSLGQGLEFLIYFQGNSAPDKSGLPSDRFSAERTGGSVSTLTIQRTQQEDSAVYLCASSLDRRLTEAFFGQGTRLTVV.

The chain carries TRBV27 and TRBJ2-7; TRBD1 agrees at 9 bases. Germline assignment: CDR1 MNHEY and CDR2 SMNVEV (reference sequence). The CDR3 is 16 residues long. Trimming cost V 5 bases and J 5 bases; bases outside gene matches: 13. The CDR3 protein is CASSPTHPGQGDEQYF. Here the CDR3 DNA reads TGTGCCAGCAGTCCTACTCATCCGGGACAGGGTGACGAGCAGTACTTC.

The chain couples TRBV6-1 to TRBJ1-1; 10 bases are shared with TRBD1. The CDR3 has 17 amino acids. Germline CDR1 MNHNS, CDR2 SASEGT. The V and J ends lost 3 bases and 3 bases, in that order; junction bases with no gene match: 10. Here the CDR3 DNA reads TGTGCCAGCAGTGAGAGACAGGGGGCATTGAGTGACACTGAAGCTTTCTTT. This sequence encodes CASSERQGALSDTEAFF.

The rearrangement joins TRBV27 to TRBJ2-1, with D perhaps matching TRBD2 (5 bases). This CDR3 region has 18 residues. Per the germline V gene, CDR1 is MNHEY and CDR2 is SMNVEV (reference sequence). V was cut by 3 bases and J by 0 bases, with 18 bases left in between. The CDR3 here is CASSLGRSHRGSYNEQFF. The DNA for the CDR3 is TGTGCCAGCAGTTTGGGAAGGTCCCACCGGGGCTCCTACAATGAGCAGTTCTTC.

The J gene is TRBJ2-7, the V gene TRBV7-9, with a possible D match to TRBD2 (6 bases). The CDR3 is 14 amino acids. Trimming took 4 bases from V and 5 from J, leaving 15 bases between them. Germline V CDR1 and CDR2: SEHNR, FQNEAQ (reference sequence). CDR3 region: CASSSSGSRNEQYF. In DNA form, the CDR3 reads TGTGCCAGCAGCTCCAGCGGGTCCAGGAACGAGCAGTACTTC.

This clone was counted only a few times. The chain recombines TRBV20-1 with TRBJ2-7, with TRBD2 matching 7 bases. The germline V gene encodes CDR1 DFQATT and CDR2 SNEGSKA (reference sequence). The CDR3 runs 14 residues. Germline trimming cut 3 bases from V and 5 bases from J; bases unmatched to any gene: 10. CDR3: CSASSGGSTHEQYF. The CDR3 region has the DNA TGCAGTGCTAGTTCCGGCGGGAGTACCCACGAGCAGTACTTC.

The chain links TRBV3-1 (or the pseudogene TRBV3-2) to TRBJ2-7; maybe TRBD1 (5 bases). Between the trimmed V and J ends, which lost 4 bases and 6 bases, there was a span of 16 bases. Per germline, CDR1 LGHDT and CDR2 YNNKEL (reference sequence). This CDR3 has 14 amino acids. This CDR3 is CASSPLTGRGEQYF. CDR3 nucleotides: TGTGCCAGCAGCCCCCTTACAGGCCGAGGCGAGCAGTACTTC.